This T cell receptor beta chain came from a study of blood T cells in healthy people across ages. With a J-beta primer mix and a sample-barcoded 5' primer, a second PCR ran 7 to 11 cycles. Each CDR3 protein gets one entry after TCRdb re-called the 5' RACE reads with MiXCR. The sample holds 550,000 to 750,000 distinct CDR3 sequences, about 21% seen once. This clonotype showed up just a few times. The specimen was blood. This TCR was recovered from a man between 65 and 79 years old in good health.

The DNA of the CDR3 is TGTGCCACCAGCAGAGACGGGAGCAGGAGACCCTACGAGCAGTACTTC. It translates to CATSRDGSRRPYEQYF. The chain recombines TRBV15 with TRBJ2-7; maybe TRBD2 (6 bases). From germline, CDR1 is LNHNV and CDR2 YYDKDF (reference sequence). The CDR3 loop spans 16 amino acids. V was trimmed by 0 bases and J by 2 bases, leaving 14 bases between them.